There are many counts of the clone carrying this TCR beta chain. Its target is unknown. Assay used: immunoSEQ multiplex PCR; TCRdb lists only in-frame clones, some missing. The table lists around 34,000 clones, with no singletons. The sample belongs to a study of T cell clonality in common variable immunodeficiency. The study's findings and limits: In common variable immunodeficiency, TCR beta chains reportedly carried fewer deletions and N-nucleotide insertions. Compared with controls, CVID subjects had fewer shared TCRbeta clones. Compared with healthy controls, CVID subjects showed increased TCRbeta clonality, mostly in about a third. What drives increased CVID clonality needs T cell subpopulation sequencing.

Sequences were obtained from peripheral blood mononuclear cells. The receptor was derived from a person between 18 and 69 years old in good health.

CDR3 bases read: TGCAGTGCTACCGTACGGGGGAGATCCTACGAG. Amino acid sequence: CSATVRGRSYE. The whole CDR3 region reads CSATVRGRSYEQYF. The rearrangement uses TRBV20-1 and TRBJ2-7, with D possibly being TRBD2 (6 bases). The read comes to an end 3 residues before the CDR3 does, leaving the germline J gene to fill in the end. The germline V and J ends were trimmed by 4 bases and 1 base, with 14 bases remaining between them. CDR3 length: 14 residues. Germline V gene sequence: CDR1 DFQATT, CDR2 SNEGSKA (reference sequence).